A selection of T cell receptor beta chains follows, all from one sample in a study of radiotherapy plus CTLA-4 blockade in lung cancer. Assay: immunoSEQ multiplex PCR; the TCRdb copy retains only in-frame clones and omits some. The sample consists of 65,000 to 100,000 clones, around 83% of them appearing once. The sample was peripheral blood, taken from a patient treated with radiotherapy plus ipilimumab. The receptors shown here come from a human donor with non-small cell lung cancer who had stable disease on radiotherapy plus ipilimumab. Each CDR3 is given with its conserved first and last residue. Fields, in order: V gene, clone size, D gene, J gene, CDR3 protein, CDR3 DNA. The D gene is left open where the match is weak. A clone size is listed for some rows: how often the clone was seen (once, few, many), or a class if it is expanded.

>TRBV5-4|-|-|TRBJ2-7
CASSLDSPRRHEQYF
TGTGCCAGCAGCTTGGACTCACCAAGGCGGCACGAGCAGTACTTC
>TRBV7-9|-|-|TRBJ1-1
CASSPLNTEAFF
TGTGCCAGCAGCCCCCTGAACACTGAAGCTTTCTTT
>TRBV19|-|-|TRBJ2-7
CASSPGGFSYEQYF
TGTGCCAGTAGTCCCGGGGGTTTCTCCTACGAGCAGTACTTC
>TRBV28|-|TRBD1|TRBJ2-7
CASSFGTAYEQYF
TGTGCCAGCTCGTTCGGGACAGCCTACGAGCAGTACTTC
>TRBV11-1|-|-|TRBJ1-1
CASSLKWDTEAFF
TGTGCCAGCAGCTTAAAATGGGACACTGAAGCTTTCTTT
>TRBV7-9|-|-|TRBJ1-4
CASSLDAGSNEKLFF
TGTGCCAGCAGCTTAGACGCTGGGTCTAATGAAAAACTGTTTTTT
>TRBV7-9|-|TRBD1|TRBJ2-1
CASSPRSPGGQDEQFF
TGTGCCAGCAGCCCCAGATCCCCAGGGGGCCAGGATGAGCAGTTCTTC
>TRBV6-5|-|TRBD1|TRBJ2-4
CASSRDRGADIQYF
TGTGCCAGCAGTCGCGACAGGGGGGCGGACATTCAGTACTTC
>TRBV28|-|-|TRBJ2-3
CASSSGPDTQYF
TGTGCCAGCAGTTCGGGTCCAGATACGCAGTATTTT
>TRBV5-1|-|TRBD2|TRBJ2-5
CASRRGDSQETQYF
TGCGCCAGCCGCCGGGGGGATTCCCAAGAGACCCAGTACTTC
>TRBV18|-|-|TRBJ1-5
CASSPPPTGDSNQPQHF
TGTGCCAGCTCACCACCCCCGACGGGGGATAGCAATCAGCCCCAGCATTTT
>TRBV7-6|-|TRBD2|TRBJ2-3
CASSLGERGVTDTQYF
TGTGCCAGCAGCTTAGGAGAGCGGGGGGTCACAGATACGCAGTATTTT
>TRBV11-2|-|-|TRBJ1-6
CASSLDRRSNSPLHF
TGTGCCAGCAGCTTAGATCGTAGGAGTAATTCACCCCTCCACTTT
>TRBV5-1|-|TRBD2|TRBJ2-7
CASSSISGVSYEQYF
TGCGCCAGCAGCTCCATCAGCGGGGTTTCCTACGAGCAGTACTTC
>TRBV6-5|-|TRBD1|TRBJ1-2
CASRISGGRSYGYTF
TGTGCCAGCAGGATATCAGGGGGGAGAAGCTATGGCTACACCTTC
>TRBV11-2|-|-|TRBJ2-1
CASSSRTFSSYNEQFF
TGTGCCAGCAGCTCCCGGACCTTCAGCTCCTACAATGAGCAGTTCTTC
>TRBV10-3|-|-|TRBJ2-3
CAISGTDTQYF
TGTGCCATCAGCGGCACAGATACGCAGTATTTT
>TRBV5-1|-|-|TRBJ2-1
CASSLTQTEQFF
TGCGCCAGCAGCTTGACGCAGACTGAGCAGTTCTTC
>TRBV9|few|-|TRBJ1-6
CASSVSANYNSPLHF
TGTGCCAGCAGCGTTTCGGCTAACTATAATTCACCCCTCCACTTT
>TRBV27|-|-|TRBJ1-6
CASSSGGSNNSPLHF
TGTGCCAGCAGTTCCGGGGGGTCCAATAATTCACCCCTCCACTTT
>TRBV4-1|-|-|TRBJ2-2
CASSQDQADARTGELFF
TGCGCCAGCAGCCAAGATCAAGCGGACGCCCGGACCGGGGAGCTGTTTTTT
>TRBV4-2|-|-|TRBJ1-3
CASSQPHSGNTIYF
TGTGCCAGCAGCCAACCACACTCTGGAAACACCATATATTTT
>TRBV6-5|few|-|TRBJ2-2
CAIRTENTGELFF
TGTGCCATCCGGACAGAGAACACCGGGGAGCTGTTTTTT
>TRBV27|-|TRBD1|TRBJ2-7
CASSLQLRDRVAFEQYF
TGTGCCAGCAGTCTGCAACTCCGGGACAGGGTCGCCTTCGAGCAGTACTTC
>TRBV18|-|TRBD2|TRBJ2-2
CASSKPGLAGGTNTGELFF
TGTGCCAGCTCAAAACCGGGACTAGCGGGAGGCACGAACACCGGGGAGCTGTTTTTT
>TRBV2|once|TRBD1|TRBJ2-7
CASRRDTGGYSYEQYF
TGTGCCAGCAGGAGGGATACAGGGGGTTACTCCTACGAGCAGTACTTC
>TRBV5-8|-|-|TRBJ1-6
CASSLAQAEGGSPLHF
TGTGCCAGCAGCTTGGCACAGGCGGAAGGGGGTTCACCCCTCCACTTT
>TRBV18|once|-|TRBJ1-2
CASSPTRENYGYTF
TGTGCCAGCTCACCAACCCGGGAAAACTATGGCTACACCTTC
>TRBV6-1|-|TRBD1|TRBJ2-2
CASSRRTGDGGELFF
TGTGCCAGCAGCCGAAGAACAGGGGACGGCGGGGAGCTGTTTTTT
>TRBV30|-|-|TRBJ2-5
CAWSRDFLSQETQYF
TGTGCCTGGAGTCGGGACTTTCTGTCCCAAGAGACCCAGTACTTC
>TRBV19|-|-|TRBJ1-4
CASRRATSTNEKLFF
TGTGCCAGTAGACGAGCTACAAGTACTAATGAAAAACTGTTTTTT
>TRBV18|-|TRBD1|TRBJ2-7
CASSPLGQEGEQYF
TGTGCCAGCTCACCACTGGGACAGGAGGGCGAGCAGTACTTC
>TRBV27|-|-|TRBJ2-3
CASSSWGSDTDTQYF
TGTGCCAGCAGTTCTTGGGGGTCGGACACAGATACGCAGTATTTT
>TRBV29-1|-|TRBD2|TRBJ2-3
CNAVGPNSGRSRLGTDTQYF
TGCAACGCTGTAGGGCCTAATAGCGGGAGGTCCCGTTTGGGCACAGATACGCAGTATTTT
>TRBV30|once|TRBD2|TRBJ2-2
CAWESGLAATGELFF
TGTGCCTGGGAAAGTGGACTAGCGGCCACCGGGGAGCTGTTTTTT
>TRBV4-2|-|-|TRBJ1-4
CASSQEGGQSKLFF
TGTGCCAGCAGCCAAGAAGGTGGGCAGTCAAAACTGTTTTTT
>TRBV7-8|few|TRBD1|TRBJ2-2
CASSSGTGNTGELFF
TGTGCCAGCAGCTCCGGGACAGGGAACACCGGGGAGCTGTTTTTT
>TRBV11-2|-|TRBD2|TRBJ2-7
CASSLGLAGAYEQYF
TGTGCCAGCAGCTTAGGGCTAGCGGGGGCCTACGAGCAGTACTTC
>TRBV6-1|-|-|TRBJ1-1
CASSPLGRSNTEAFF
TGTGCCAGCAGTCCCTTGGGCAGGTCGAACACTGAAGCTTTCTTT
>TRBV28|-|TRBD2|TRBJ2-5
CASSSRGTSGFQYF
TGTGCCAGCAGTAGTAGGGGGACTAGCGGATTCCAGTACTTC
>TRBV9|-|-|TRBJ1-1
CASSGTNTEAFF
TGTGCCAGCAGCGGCACGAACACTGAAGCTTTCTTT
>TRBV6-5|-|TRBD1|TRBJ1-5
CASSALQGANQPQHF
TGTGCCAGCAGTGCGCTACAGGGGGCGAATCAGCCCCAGCATTTT
>TRBV6-5|-|-|TRBJ2-7
CARTPGYSTTYEQYF
TGTGCCCGAACCCCTGGGTACAGTACGACCTACGAGCAGTACTTC
>TRBV2|once|-|TRBJ2-5
CASVGQQETQYF
TGTGCCAGCGTCGGACAGCAAGAGACCCAGTACTTC
>TRBV30|-|-|TRBJ1-5
CAWSEQIGQPQHF
TGTGCCTGGAGTGAACAGATAGGTCAGCCCCAGCATTTT
>TRBV2|-|-|TRBJ2-1
CASSEAGDNEQFF
TGTGCCAGCAGTGAAGCGGGAGACAATGAGCAGTTCTTC
>TRBV19|-|-|TRBJ2-4
CASITGNIQYF
TGTGCCAGTATAACAGGCAACATTCAGTACTTC
>TRBV4-2|-|TRBD2|TRBJ2-3
CASSQEAGLTDTQYF
TGTGCCAGCAGCCAAGAAGCGGGGCTCACAGATACGCAGTATTTT
>TRBV5-1|-|-|TRBJ1-4
CASSGTTGGEKLFF
TGCGCCAGCAGCGGAACGACAGGCGGGGAAAAACTGTTTTTT
>TRBV5-1|-|-|TRBJ1-1
CASSLAKWGADTEAFF
TGCGCCAGCAGCTTGGCCAAGTGGGGGGCGGACACTGAAGCTTTCTTT
>TRBV27|-|-|TRBJ1-2
CASSLRDDHRYGYTF
TGTGCCAGCAGTTTAAGGGACGACCATCGGTATGGCTACACCTTC
>TRBV5-1|-|-|TRBJ2-7
CASSLGRGPYEQYF
TGCGCCAGCAGCTTGGGGAGGGGCCCCTACGAGCAGTACTTC